The source of this T cell receptor beta chain is a study of blood T cell repertoires in COVID-19. Study details: T cells, B-cell-depleted T cells, or PBMCs provided the cDNA or gDNA that served as material.

As originally analysed: The assay estimated nucleated cells by amplifying reference gene primers. Profiling relied on immunoSEQ multiplex PCR, and the TCRdb table lists in-frame clones only, not all of them. That table supplies the V and J calls and clone size; D and trimming were determined from the DNA. The data show about 170,000 clones, 70% to 90% seen once. Germline CDR1 reads SGHTA; CDR2 reads FQGNSA. V shed 5 bases, J shed 7 bases, and the junction held 10 bases outside the gene matches. This CDR3 has 14 amino acids. The sequenced sample was peripheral blood. This sequence was found in a man in his forties who had recovered from COVID-19. The J gene is TRBJ2-7, the V gene TRBV7-2; TRBD1 aligns across 8 bases. The CDR3 loop reads CASSPVGQAGEQYF. DNA of the CDR3: TGTGCCAGCAGCCCGGTGGGACAGGCTGGGGAGCAGTACTTC.